Sequencing of this T cell receptor beta chain was carried out in a study of siplizumab effects on memory and regulatory T cells. Produced via immunoSEQ multiplex PCR; TCRdb's table is partial and in-frame only. The data show some 120,000 clones, with less than 95% seen just once and roughly 1.8% held by the top ten. A single count supports this clone. Antigen specificity is unknown. The germline V and J ends were trimmed by 5 bases and 5 bases, with 5 bases remaining between them. The CDR3 loop spans 11 amino acids. The germline CDR1 and CDR2 sequences are MNHNY and SVGAGI (reference sequence). Broader study findings: A major contribution to the alloresponse seemed to be made by naive T cells, which seemed more diverse than memory cells. The authors could not assign a naive or memory phenotype to roughly 75-96% of proliferating CD4+ or CD8+ clones.

The chain is built from TRBV6-6 and TRBJ2-3, with D uncertain. Sequencing used non-Treg CD4+ T cells sorted from blood. The TCR originated in a human donor in good health. CDR3 amino acids: CASSTGDTQYF. The CDR3 region has the DNA TGTGCCAGCAGTACGGGAGATACGCAGTATTTT.